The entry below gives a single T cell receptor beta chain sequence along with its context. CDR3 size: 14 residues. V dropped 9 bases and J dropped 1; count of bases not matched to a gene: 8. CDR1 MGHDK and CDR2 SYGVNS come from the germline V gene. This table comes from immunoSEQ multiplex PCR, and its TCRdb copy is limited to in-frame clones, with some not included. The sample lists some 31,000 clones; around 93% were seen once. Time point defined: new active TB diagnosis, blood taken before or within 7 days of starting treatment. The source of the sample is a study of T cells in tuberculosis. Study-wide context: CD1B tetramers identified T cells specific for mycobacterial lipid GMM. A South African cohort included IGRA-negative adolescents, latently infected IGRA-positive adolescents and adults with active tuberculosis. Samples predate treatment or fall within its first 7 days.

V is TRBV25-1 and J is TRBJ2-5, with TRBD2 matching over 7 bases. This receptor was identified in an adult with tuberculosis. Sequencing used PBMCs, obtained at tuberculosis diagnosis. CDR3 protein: CARPRAGVQETQYF. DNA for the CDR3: TGTGCCAGGCCGAGGGCGGGGGTCCAAGAGACCCAGTACTTC.